This T cell receptor (beta chain) emerged from a study of blood T cell repertoires in COVID-19. As for the study in general: Acute-phase and convalescent COVID-19 samples originated in the United States, Italy and Spain. Sources were T cells, B-cell-depleted T cells, or PBMCs; the material itself was cDNA or gDNA.

As processed by the authors: Counts of nucleated cells, estimated from reference gene primer amplification, were obtained. Data came from immunoSEQ multiplex PCR; TCRdb stores just in-frame clones and leaves some out. For V, J and clone size, that table is used; D and trimming come from the DNA. This repertoire shows about 190,000 clones, more than 70% found once; its top ten account for 4% to 5%. The CDR3 extends over 13 amino acids. The V end lost 0 bases, the J end lost 3 bases, and 8 bases lay between the germline ends. Looked up from germline, CDR1 is GTSNPN and CDR2 is SVGIG (reference sequence).

The chain recombines TRBV30 with TRBJ1-1; no firm D call. This TCR came from a human donor in a cohort sampled during active COVID-19. Sequencing used peripheral blood. Here the CDR3 reads CAWSVLRDTEAFF. CDR3 in DNA: TGTGCCTGGAGTGTACTGAGGGACACTGAAGCTTTCTTT.